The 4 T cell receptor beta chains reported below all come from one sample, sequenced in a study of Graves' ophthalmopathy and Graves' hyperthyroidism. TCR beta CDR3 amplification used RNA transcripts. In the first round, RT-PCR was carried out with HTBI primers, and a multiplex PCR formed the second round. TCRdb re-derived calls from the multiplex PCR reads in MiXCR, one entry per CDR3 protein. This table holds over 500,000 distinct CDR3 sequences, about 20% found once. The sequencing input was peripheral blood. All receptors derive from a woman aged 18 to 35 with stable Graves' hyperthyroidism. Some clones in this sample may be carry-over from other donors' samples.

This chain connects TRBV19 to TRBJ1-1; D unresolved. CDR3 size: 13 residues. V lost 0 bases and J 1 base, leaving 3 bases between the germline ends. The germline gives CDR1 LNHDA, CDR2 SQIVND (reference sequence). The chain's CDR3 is CASSIDQNTEAFF. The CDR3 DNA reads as TGTGCCAGTAGTATAGATCAGAACACTGAAGCTTTCTTT.

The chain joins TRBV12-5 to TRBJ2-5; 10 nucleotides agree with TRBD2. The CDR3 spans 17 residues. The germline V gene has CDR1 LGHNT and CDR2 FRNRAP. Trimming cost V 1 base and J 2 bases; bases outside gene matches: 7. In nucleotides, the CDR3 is TGTGCTAGTGGTTTGGGGATTATAGCGGGAGGACAAGAGACCCAGTACTTC. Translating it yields CASGLGIIAGGQETQYF.

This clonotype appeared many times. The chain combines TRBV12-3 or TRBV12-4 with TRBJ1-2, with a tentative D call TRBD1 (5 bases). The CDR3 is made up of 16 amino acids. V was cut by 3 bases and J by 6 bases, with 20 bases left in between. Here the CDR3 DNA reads TGTGCCAGCAGTTTCAGTGCAGGGTGGATTAGTAATGGCTACACCTTC. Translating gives CASSFSAGWISNGYTF.

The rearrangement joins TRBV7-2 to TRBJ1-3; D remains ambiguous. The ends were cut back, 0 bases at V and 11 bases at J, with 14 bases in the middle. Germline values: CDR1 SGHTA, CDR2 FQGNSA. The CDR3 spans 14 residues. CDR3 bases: TGTGCCAGCAGCTTAGCGCAAGGACCCCTCCCCATATATTTT. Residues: CASSLAQGPLPIYF.